The clone carrying this T cell receptor (beta chain) was seen more than once but under ten times. Trimming took off 1 base at V and 3 bases at J, with 22 bases between the two ends. The CDR3 loop spans 18 amino acids. Germline CDR1 is SGHRS and CDR2 is YFSETQ. The data derive from a study of blood T cells in healthy people across ages. A second PCR, run for about 7 to 11 cycles, used a sample-barcoded 5' primer plus a J-beta primer mix. TCRdb reanalysed the 5' RACE reads using MiXCR and keeps one entry per CDR3 protein. The sample shows hundreds of thousands of distinct CDR3 sequences, approximately 30% of them seen only once.

This receptor was taken from a woman of 80 years or more in good health. The chain combines TRBV5-1 with TRBJ1-1; a possible D gene is TRBD1 (6 bases). Sequenced material: blood. In DNA, the CDR3 is TGCGCCAGCAGCTTGCACAGGGTTGGAACTGAGAAACACACTGAAGCTTTCTTT. Protein sequence: CASSLHRVGTEKHTEAFF.